Shown below are 32 T cell receptor beta chains from a single sample sequenced in a study of blood T cell repertoires in COVID-19. Produced via immunoSEQ multiplex PCR; TCRdb's table is partial and in-frame only. The table has 45,000 to 65,000 clones, roughly nine tenths seen once. Input material: peripheral blood. These receptors originate from a man aged 60-69 years with active COVID-19.

This chain links TRBV2 with TRBJ1-1; TRBD1 matches 10 bases. The germline gives CDR1 SNHLY, CDR2 FYNNEI. J lost 6 bases, V lost 8 bases, and 0 bases had no gene match. This CDR3 spans 11 amino acids. This CDR3 reads CASGQGAEAFF. In nucleotides, the CDR3 is TGTGCCAGCGGACAGGGGGCTGAAGCTTTCTTT.

The V call is TRBV5-4, the J call TRBJ2-3; 8 positions agree with TRBD2. V was pared by 3 bases and J by 5 bases, with 5 bases of the junction left unmatched. There are 14 residues in the CDR3. CDR1 SGHNT and CDR2 YYREEE come from the germline V gene (reference sequence). The CDR3: CASSSGRAGDTQYF. The DNA for the CDR3 is TGTGCCAGCAGCTCCGGGAGGGCGGGAGATACGCAGTATTTT.

V usage is TRBV5-1 and J usage is TRBJ2-5; 11 bases align to TRBD1. The CDR3 is 14 residues long. The junction had 6 bases not matched to a gene; V was cut back by 4 bases and J by 7 bases. Germline values: CDR1 SGHRS, CDR2 YFSETQ. This CDR3 is CASSTDRGRVTQYF. CDR3 DNA sequence: TGCGCCAGCAGCACGGACAGGGGGCGGGTGACCCAGTACTTC.

The chain has TRBV19 and TRBJ2-6, with 10 bases lining up with TRBD2. With V trimmed by 2 bases and J by 2 bases, 9 bases remained unmatched. Germline loops: CDR1 LNHDA, CDR2 SQIVND (reference sequence). There are 19 residues in the CDR3. This CDR3 is CASSIHQLAGRPGANVLTF. The CDR3 nucleotides read TGTGCCAGTAGTATACATCAACTAGCGGGACGACCTGGGGCCAACGTCCTGACTTTC.

The chain combines TRBV20-1 with TRBJ2-1, with a weak D call TRBD2 (6 bases). Germline lookup yields CDR1 DFQATT and CDR2 SNEGSKA (reference sequence). V was pared by 3 bases and J by 1 base, with 13 bases between. This CDR3 spans 15 amino acids. The CDR3 nucleotides read TGCAGTGCTAGTGGGGTGGCGGGATCCTACAATGAGCAGTTCTTC. This sequence encodes CSASGVAGSYNEQFF.

This chain connects TRBV2 to TRBJ2-1; TRBD2 agrees at 8 bases. The V gene end was trimmed by 7 bases and the J gene end by 9 bases; junction bases not matched to a gene: 11. This CDR3 has 14 residues. Per the germline V gene, CDR1 is SNHLY and CDR2 is FYNNEI. CDR3 sequence: CASNDQRGPPEQFF. DNA of the CDR3: TGTGCCAGCAACGACCAGCGGGGGCCGCCTGAGCAGTTCTTC.

This sequence joins TRBV6-2 or TRBV6-3 and TRBJ2-1, with 8 positions matching TRBD2. CDR3 length: 11 residues. Germline loops: CDR1 MNHEY, CDR2 SVGEGT. J was trimmed by 16 bases and V by 5 bases; bases with no gene match: 7. The CDR3 loop reads CASSRGLGPFF. In DNA form, the CDR3 reads TGTGCCAGCAGTAGGGGACTAGGACCCTTCTTC.

The chain is built from TRBV4-3 and TRBJ2-1; 9 nucleotides match TRBD1. Trimming cost V 5 bases and J 8 bases; bases outside gene matches: 10. CDR3 length equals 15 residues. Germline values: CDR1 LGHNA, CDR2 YSLEER. CDR3 sequence (DNA): TGCGCCAGCAGCGCAGCCGGGACAGGGCCATATGAGCAGTTCTTC. Amino acid sequence: CASSAAGTGPYEQFF.

The rearrangement uses TRBV4-3 and TRBJ2-5; no firm D call. Germline CDR1 reads LGHNA; CDR2 reads YSLEER. This CDR3 spans 14 amino acids. V was trimmed by 0 bases and J by 9 bases, leaving 14 bases between them. CDR3 nucleotides: TGCGCCAGCAGCCAAGACCCCCGCTCCGAGGCCCAGTACTTC. It specifies CASSQDPRSEAQYF.

This chain joins TRBV19 and TRBJ1-6; D is perhaps TRBD1 (6 bases). V was shortened by 3 bases and J by 7 bases, with 13 bases between the two germline ends. The CDR3 loop spans 15 amino acids. Germline V gene sequence: CDR1 LNHDA, CDR2 SQIVND (reference sequence). The DNA for the CDR3 is TGTGCCAGTAGTATGGTAGGGGGTCGCAATTCACCCCTCCACTTT. Protein product: CASSMVGGRNSPLHF.

The CDR3 DNA is TGTGCCAGCAGCTTAGACAGAAGCACAGATACGCAGTATTTT. This gives the protein CASSLDRSTDTQYF. The chain links TRBV7-9 to TRBJ2-3; no clear D. The V gene's germline CDR1 is SEHNR and CDR2 FQNEAQ (reference sequence). CDR3 size: 14 residues. V was pared by 1 base and J by 0 bases, with 5 bases between.

J is TRBJ1-2 and V is TRBV6-2 or TRBV6-3; D is possibly TRBD1 (6 bases). With 2 bases removed from V and 11 bases from J, the gap between germline ends came to 18 bases. The CDR3 runs 14 residues. Germline assignment: CDR1 MNHEY and CDR2 SVGEGT. CDR3 protein: CASSYGGTRGGYTF. For the CDR3, the DNA is TGTGCCAGCAGTTACGGTGGGACCAGGGGTGGATACACCTTC.

This clone was observed a handful of times. The chain carries TRBV12-5 and TRBJ2-1, with 10 bases aligning to TRBD1. The CDR3 totals 14 residues. Per the germline V gene, CDR1 is LGHNT and CDR2 is FRNRAP. With V trimmed by 1 base and J by 8 bases, 2 bases remained unmatched. The CDR3 DNA follows: TGTGCTAGTGGTTTGGGGGACAGGGGACATGAGCAGTTCTTC. It is translated as CASGLGDRGHEQFF.

As to this clone: Mismatch with germline at one junction end may stem from a read error. V gene TRBV27 combines with J gene TRBJ2-3; possibly TRBD1 for D (6 bases). The V gene's germline CDR1 is MNHEY and CDR2 SMNVEV (reference sequence). CDR3 length equals 15 residues. The chain's CDR3 is CAPDWYRAGTDTQYF. In DNA, the CDR3 is TGTGCTCCCGATTGGTACAGGGCTGGCACGGATACGCAGTATTTT.

The gene calls are TRBV5-5 and TRBJ1-5; TRBD1 is a possible D gene (5 bases). V was trimmed by 0 bases and J by 7 bases, leaving 11 bases between them. There are 14 residues in the CDR3. Per the germline V gene, CDR1 is SGHKS and CDR2 is YYEKEE (reference sequence). The CDR3 protein is CASSLGGGRQPQHF. The CDR3 DNA follows: TGTGCCAGCAGCTTGGGGGGCGGGAGGCAGCCCCAGCATTTT.

The chain uses TRBV11-2 and TRBJ1-2, with D unclear. The V end lost 5 bases, the J end lost 2 bases, and 12 bases lay between the germline ends. Germline V gene sequence: CDR1 SGHAT, CDR2 FQNNGV. The CDR3 extends over 14 amino acids. The CDR3 nucleotides are TGTGCCAGCAGCCGCGGACTGAAAAACTATGGCTACACCTTC. It yields the protein CASSRGLKNYGYTF.

This CDR3 is CSAKKYPAGSPLPGQFF. As DNA, the CDR3 is TGCAGCGCAAAGAAATACCCAGCGGGATCTCCTTTGCCTGGGCAGTTCTTC. The V and J genes are TRBV29-1 and TRBJ2-1; TRBD2 matches at 7 bases. CDR3 size: 17 residues. Germline V gene data show CDR1 as SQVTM and CDR2 as ANQGSEA. Trimming took 7 bases from V and 12 from J; bases not matched to a gene: 27.

The chain carries TRBV19 and TRBJ2-7, with 9 nucleotides matching TRBD1. The germline CDR1 and CDR2 sequences are LNHDA and SQIVND (reference sequence). CDR3 length: 16 residues. Losses at the gene ends were 5 bases for V and 3 bases for J; bases not matched to a gene: 11. The DNA of the CDR3 is TGTGCCAGTAGTTCAGGCCCCGGGACAGGGATCTACGAGCAGTACTTC. It encodes CASSSGPGTGIYEQYF.

The chain couples TRBV6-5 to TRBJ2-5, with D possibly TRBD2 on 6 matching bases. Trimming shortened V by 8 bases and J by 5 bases, and 15 bases separated the two germline ends. CDR1 and CDR2 (germline): MNHEY, SVGAGI. The CDR3 has 13 residues. The CDR3 DNA reads as TGTGCCAGCGCCCTAAGGAGGGGCGAGACCCAGTACTTC. It translates to CASALRRGETQYF.

The chain combines TRBV11-2 with TRBJ2-2; 9 nucleotides line up with TRBD1. V trimming: 4 bases; J trimming: 5 bases; junction bases outside the gene matches: 5. Germline CDR1 and CDR2: SGHAT and FQNNGV. The CDR3 is 15 residues long. The CDR3 region is CASSSLTGGTGELFF. CDR3 nucleotides: TGTGCCAGCAGCTCGCTGACAGGGGGTACCGGGGAGCTGTTTTTT.

The chain employs TRBV7-2 and TRBJ1-2; D is possibly TRBD1 (6 bases). The CDR3 totals 14 residues. V was clipped by 1 base and J by 8 bases, with 14 bases between them. In germline, CDR1 is SGHTA, CDR2 FQGNSA. The CDR3 coding sequence is TGTGCCAGCAGCTTAGACCAGGGGCGGCAAGGCTACACCTTC. Residues: CASSLDQGRQGYTF.

This sequence joins TRBV18 and TRBJ2-1; weak D call: TRBD2 (5 bases). V was clipped by 6 bases and J by 8 bases, with 20 bases between them. CDR1 is KGHSH, CDR2 LQKENI, per germline. The length of the CDR3 is 15 residues. DNA of the CDR3: TGTGCCAGCTCTCACTCCCCTAGCTTATCCCATGAGCAGTTCTTC. This codes for CASSHSPSLSHEQFF.

The chain employs TRBV5-1 and TRBJ2-1, with 7 bases aligning to TRBD2. Germline V gene lookup returns CDR1 SGHRS and CDR2 YFSETQ. The CDR3 covers 16 residues. V dropped 4 bases and J dropped 0; count of bases not matched to a gene: 7. DNA of the CDR3: TGCGCCAGCAGCCCGGGAGCGGGGAGCTCCTACAATGAGCAGTTCTTC. It specifies CASSPGAGSSYNEQFF.

This clone was seen a handful of times. The rearrangement joins TRBV9 to TRBJ2-7; the match to TRBD1 covers 7 bases. The CDR3 has 15 amino acids. The trim removed 0 bases at V and 2 bases at J, leaving 5 bases unmatched. Germline V lookup: CDR1 SGDLS, CDR2 YYNGEE. The CDR3 bases are TGTGCCAGCAGCGTAGGACAGGGCTGGACCTACGAGCAGTACTTC. Its translation is CASSVGQGWTYEQYF.

Points on this clone: An end of the junction differs from the germline gene, which may be a read error. The rearrangement uses TRBV2 and TRBJ2-1; D is unclear. CDR1 and CDR2 (germline): SNHLY, FYNNEI. The CDR3 length is 13 residues. The CDR3 DNA follows: TGTGCCAGCAGTGAAGCACGTGATAGCCCGGGTGTCTTC. It encodes CASSEARDSPGVF. Based on the CDR3 plus reference TRBV2 and TRBJ2-1, the full variable domain is EPEVTQTPSHQVTQMGQEVILRCVPISNHLYFYWYRQILGQKVEFLVSFYNNEISEKSEIFDDQFSVERPDGSNFTLKIRSTKLEDSAMYFCASSEARDSPGVFGPGTRLTVL.

The V gene is TRBV5-4, the J gene TRBJ2-7; 9 bases line up with TRBD1. The trim removed 1 base at V and 5 bases at J, leaving 1 base unmatched. The germline V gene encodes CDR1 SGHNT and CDR2 YYREEE (reference sequence). This CDR3 comprises 13 residues. CDR3 nucleotide sequence: TGTGCCAGCAGCTTGACAGGGGGCGACGAGCAGTACTTC. This translates into CASSLTGGDEQYF. Full variable domain (outside the CDR3, taken from reference TRBV5-4 and TRBJ2-7): ETGVTQSPTHLIKTRGQQVTLRCSSQSGHNTVSWYQQALGQGPQFIFQYYREEENGRGNFPPRFSGLQFPNYSSELNVNALELDDSALYLCASSLTGGDEQYFGPGTRLTVT.

The CDR3 DNA is TGTGCCAGTAGTAAACAGGGGATCAATGAGCAGTTCTTC. This translates into CASSKQGINEQFF. The V gene is TRBV19, the J gene TRBJ2-1; 7 bases align to TRBD1. Germline trimming cut 4 bases from V and 6 bases from J; bases unmatched to any gene: 3. This CDR3 has 13 amino acids. Looked up from germline, CDR1 is LNHDA and CDR2 is SQIVND (reference sequence).

CDR3 coding DNA: TGTGCCAGCAGCGTGGGACTACCCAACACAGATACGCAGTATTTT. Translation gives CASSVGLPNTDTQYF. The chain uses TRBV5-5 and TRBJ2-3, with TRBD2 identical over 7 bases. V lost 4 bases and J lost 2; bases outside the gene matches: 7. CDR1 is SGHKS and CDR2 is YYEKEE in the germline V gene (reference sequence). The CDR3 is 15 amino acids.

There are a few counts of this clone. This chain links TRBV27 with TRBJ2-7; TRBD2 is a possible D gene (6 bases). Trimming shortened V by 2 bases and J by 6 bases, and 14 bases separated the two germline ends. Germline CDR1 reads MNHEY; CDR2 reads SMNVEV (reference sequence). CDR3 size: 14 residues. CDR3 sequence reads: CASSLLGEEGEQYF. The CDR3 DNA sequence: TGTGCCAGCAGTTTACTGGGAGAGGAGGGCGAGCAGTACTTC.

The rearrangement uses TRBV7-9 and TRBJ2-3; the D is unclear. The V end was cut by 2 bases, the J end by 1 base, with 7 bases between. The CDR3 contains 14 residues. Germline CDR1 SEHNR, CDR2 FQNEAQ (reference sequence). The CDR3 DNA reads as TGTGCCAGCAGCTTAACTTCGGGCACAGATACGCAGTATTTT. Its translation: CASSLTSGTDTQYF.

The chain combines TRBV5-1 with TRBJ2-1; perhaps TRBD1 as D (6 bases). Germline V CDR1 and CDR2: SGHRS, YFSETQ. V gave up 4 bases and J gave up 4 bases, with 9 bases separating them. The CDR3 sequence is 13 residues long. In DNA, the CDR3 is TGCGCCAGCAGCCGAGGACAGTACAATGAGCAGTTCTTC. Amino acids: CASSRGQYNEQFF.

This clone was recorded a few times. The V and J genes are TRBV19 and TRBJ1-2, with 9 bases fitting TRBD1. Germline lookup yields CDR1 LNHDA and CDR2 SQIVND (reference sequence). Trimming at V came to 7 bases and at J to 7 bases, leaving 7 bases not matched to a gene. The CDR3 loop spans 13 amino acids. The CDR3 DNA reads TGTGCCAGTACCCCCGGGACAGGGTTTGGCTACACCTTC. It encodes CASTPGTGFGYTF.